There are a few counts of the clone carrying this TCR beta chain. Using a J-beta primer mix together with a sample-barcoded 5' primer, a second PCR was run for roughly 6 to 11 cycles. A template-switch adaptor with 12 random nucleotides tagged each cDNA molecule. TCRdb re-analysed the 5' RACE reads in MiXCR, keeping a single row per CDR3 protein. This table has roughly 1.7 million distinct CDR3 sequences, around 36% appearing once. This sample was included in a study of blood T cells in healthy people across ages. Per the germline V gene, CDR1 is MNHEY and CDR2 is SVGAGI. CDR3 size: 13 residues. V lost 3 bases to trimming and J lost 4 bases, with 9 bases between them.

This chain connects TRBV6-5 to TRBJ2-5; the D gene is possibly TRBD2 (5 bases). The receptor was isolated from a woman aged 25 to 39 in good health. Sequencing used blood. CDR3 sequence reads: CASSYLGGETQYF. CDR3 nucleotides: TGTGCCAGCAGTTATCTAGGAGGAGAGACCCAGTACTTC.